Below are 16 T cell receptor beta chains sequenced from a single sample in a study of CD8 T cells in Susac syndrome. It was with random hexamers that about 0.45 to 1 ug RNA was reverse transcribed. TCRdb recomputed calls from the immunoSEQ multiplex PCR reads with MiXCR, one row per CDR3 protein. Here the sample spans about 240,000 distinct CDR3 sequences, roughly 95% being singletons. Sequencing input: CD4+ T cells from PBMCs. The receptors were gathered from a human donor with Susac syndrome.

V usage is TRBV13 and J usage is TRBJ2-2; 8 bases agree with TRBD1. The CDR3 covers 14 residues. Per the germline V gene, CDR1 is PRHDT and CDR2 is FYEKMQ (reference sequence). The trim removed 5 bases at V and 4 bases at J, leaving 3 bases unmatched. CDR3 sequence (DNA): TGTGCCAGCAGCCTTACAGGGGGCACCGGGGAGCTGTTTTTT. Its translation is CASSLTGGTGELFF. The full variable domain, rest sourced from reference TRBV13 and TRBJ2-2, is AAGVIQSPRHLIKEKRETATLKCYPIPRHDTVYWYQQGPGQDPQFLISFYEKMQSDKGSIPDRFSAQQFSDYHSELNMSSLELGDSALYFCASSLTGGTGELFFGEGSRLTVL.

Only one count was recorded for this clonotype. CDR3 amino acids: CSVDGGSSYEQYF. The CDR3 region has the DNA TGCAGCGTTGATGGGGGGAGCTCCTACGAGCAGTACTTC. The chain carries TRBV29-1 and TRBJ2-7, with a weak D call TRBD2 (6 bases). CDR3 length equals 13 residues. Per germline, CDR1 SQVTM and CDR2 ANQGSEA. Trimming removed 3 bases from V and 0 bases from J, with 9 bases in between.

The V gene is TRBV29-1, the J gene TRBJ2-7; D uncertain. Per germline, CDR1 SQVTM and CDR2 ANQGSEA. CDR3 length: 12 residues. Trimming pared 4 bases from V and 2 bases from J, leaving 9 bases between. As DNA, the CDR3 is TGCAGCGTTGGATACACCACCTACGAGCAGTACTTC. This translates into CSVGYTTYEQYF.

The gene calls are TRBV6-5 and TRBJ2-5; 7 bases are a match to TRBD1. Germline CDR1 is MNHEY and CDR2 is SVGAGI. After removal of 11 bases from V and 4 bases from J, the junction contained 7 bases not matched to a gene. This CDR3 spans 12 amino acids. CDR3 in amino acids: CAAKTGLETQYF. In nucleotides, the CDR3 is TGTGCCGCCAAGACAGGGCTAGAGACCCAGTACTTC.

This clonotype has more than one count but fewer than ten. The chain links TRBV11-2 to TRBJ2-7; 10 bases are a match to TRBD2. Trimming took 4 bases from V and 4 from J; bases not matched to a gene: 4. Per germline, CDR1 SGHAT and CDR2 FQNNGV. CDR3 size: 14 residues. This CDR3 is CASSSGLATYEQYF. CDR3 nucleotides: TGTGCCAGCAGCTCGGGACTAGCGACGTACGAGCAGTACTTC. Combining the CDR3 with reference TRBV11-2 and TRBJ2-7 gives the whole variable domain EAGVAQSPRYKIIEKRQSVAFWCNPISGHATLYWYQQILGQGPKLLIQFQNNGVVDDSQLPKDRFSAERLKGVDSTLKIQPAKLEDSAVYLCASSSGLATYEQYFGPGTRLTVT.

V gene TRBV5-1 combines with J gene TRBJ2-1; TRBD1 aligns across 7 bases. In germline, CDR1 is SGHRS, CDR2 YFSETQ. Trimming removed 1 base from V and 2 bases from J; junction bases left unmatched: 3. The CDR3 sequence is 15 residues long. The DNA for the CDR3 is TGCGCCAGCAGCTTGTCTACAGGGGCCTACAATGAGCAGTTCTTC. It specifies CASSLSTGAYNEQFF.

The chain has TRBV13 and TRBJ2-5; perhaps TRBD2 as D (6 bases). Germline CDR1 and CDR2: PRHDT and FYEKMQ (reference sequence). V was clipped by 2 bases and J by 4 bases, with 14 bases between them. The CDR3 extends over 15 amino acids. The CDR3 region is CASSLPGDGAETQYF. The CDR3 DNA is TGTGCCAGCAGCTTACCGGGAGACGGCGCAGAGACCCAGTACTTC.

The chain combines TRBV25-1 with TRBJ1-1; perhaps TRBD1 as D (5 bases). This CDR3 spans 14 amino acids. V shed 7 bases and J shed 5 bases, with 17 bases lying between them. Germline CDR1 and CDR2: MGHDK and SYGVNS. The CDR3 region is CASTPQWGGTEAFF. The CDR3 DNA reads TGTGCCAGCACCCCCCAATGGGGGGGTACTGAAGCTTTCTTT.

V gene TRBV4-1 combines with J gene TRBJ1-1; TRBD1 matches at 7 bases. The germline gives CDR1 MGHRA, CDR2 YSYEKL. CDR3 length equals 14 residues. Trimming at V came to 3 bases and at J to 4 bases, leaving 5 bases not matched to a gene. The CDR3 coding sequence is TGCGCCAGCAGCCATCGAGGACAGGCCACTGAAGCTTTCTTT. Translated: CASSHRGQATEAFF.

This sequence joins TRBV30 and TRBJ2-1, with 7 bases lining up with TRBD2. The CDR3 length is 14 residues. Losses at the gene ends were 5 bases for V and 3 bases for J; bases not matched to a gene: 7. Germline-derived CDR1 and CDR2 are GTSNPN and SVGIG (reference sequence). The CDR3 here is CAWQRLADYNEQFF. DNA of the CDR3: TGTGCCTGGCAGAGGCTAGCGGACTACAATGAGCAGTTCTTC.

The chain uses TRBV27 and TRBJ1-2; D unclear. V was clipped by 7 bases and J by 7 bases, with 13 bases between them. The CDR3 sequence is 12 residues long. CDR1 MNHEY and CDR2 SMNVEV come from the germline V gene (reference sequence). This chain's CDR3 is CASTKDRIGYTF. The CDR3 coding sequence is TGTGCCAGCACAAAGGACCGTATTGGCTACACCTTC.

J is TRBJ2-5 and V is TRBV30, with D perhaps matching TRBD2 (6 bases). Between the trimmed V and J ends, which lost 3 bases and 4 bases, there was a span of 12 bases. Germline V gene lookup returns CDR1 GTSNPN and CDR2 SVGIG (reference sequence). The CDR3 runs to 13 residues. CDR3 loop: CAWRGTSRETQYF. DNA of the CDR3: TGTGCCTGGAGGGGGACTTCCCGAGAGACCCAGTACTTC.

The V call is TRBV5-1, the J call TRBJ2-7, with 10 bases identical to TRBD2. The CDR3 loop spans 14 amino acids. V lost 4 bases, J lost 6 bases, and 7 bases stayed unmatched. In germline, CDR1 is SGHRS, CDR2 YFSETQ. The CDR3 bases are TGCGCCAGCAGCAGCCTAGCGGGAGCGCCCGAGCAGTACTTC. This translates into CASSSLAGAPEQYF.

The chain combines TRBV25-1 with TRBJ1-1; 7 bases are a match to TRBD1. The CDR3 contains 17 residues. V shed 3 bases and J 2 bases; nucleotides not matched to a gene: 12. Germline V gene lookup returns CDR1 MGHDK and CDR2 SYGVNS. The CDR3 DNA reads TGTGCCAGCAGTGATGTACGGCTCCAGGGGGTTAACACTGAAGCTTTCTTT. Its protein product is CASSDVRLQGVNTEAFF.

The chain is built from TRBV5-1 and TRBJ1-2; no definite D call. The CDR3 extends over 14 amino acids. In germline, CDR1 is SGHRS, CDR2 YFSETQ. V was pared by 0 bases and J by 4 bases, with 10 bases between. DNA of the CDR3: TGCGCCAGCAGCTTGGGCGTCCCGTCCTATGGCTACACCTTC. It yields the protein CASSLGVPSYGYTF.

This clonotype has a handful of counts. V usage is TRBV30 and J usage is TRBJ2-1; the D gene is possibly TRBD1 (5 bases). The germline CDR1 and CDR2 sequences are GTSNPN and SVGIG (reference sequence). This CDR3 comprises 13 residues. Trimming pared 0 bases from V and 3 bases from J, leaving 6 bases between. CDR3 in amino acids: CAWSVDSYNEQFF. The CDR3 DNA is TGTGCCTGGAGTGTTGACAGCTACAATGAGCAGTTCTTC.